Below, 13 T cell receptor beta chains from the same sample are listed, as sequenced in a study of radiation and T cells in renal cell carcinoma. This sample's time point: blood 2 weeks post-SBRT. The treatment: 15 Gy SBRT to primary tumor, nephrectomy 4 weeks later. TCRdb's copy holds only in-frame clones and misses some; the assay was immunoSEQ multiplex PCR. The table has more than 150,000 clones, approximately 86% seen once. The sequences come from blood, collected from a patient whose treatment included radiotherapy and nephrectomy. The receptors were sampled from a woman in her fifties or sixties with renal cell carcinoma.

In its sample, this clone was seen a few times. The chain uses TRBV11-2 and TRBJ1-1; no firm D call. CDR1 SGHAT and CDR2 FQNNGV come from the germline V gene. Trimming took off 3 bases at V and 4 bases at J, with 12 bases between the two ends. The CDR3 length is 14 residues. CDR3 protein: CASSFQRGGTEAFF. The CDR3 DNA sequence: TGTGCCAGCAGCTTTCAACGGGGAGGCACTGAAGCTTTCTTT.

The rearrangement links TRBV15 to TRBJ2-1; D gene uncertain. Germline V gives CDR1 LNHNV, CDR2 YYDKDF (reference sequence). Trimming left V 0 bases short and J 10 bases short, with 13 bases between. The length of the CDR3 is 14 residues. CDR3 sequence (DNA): TGTGCCACCAGCAGAGATTATCAGTTCACCGAGCAGTTCTTC. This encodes CATSRDYQFTEQFF.

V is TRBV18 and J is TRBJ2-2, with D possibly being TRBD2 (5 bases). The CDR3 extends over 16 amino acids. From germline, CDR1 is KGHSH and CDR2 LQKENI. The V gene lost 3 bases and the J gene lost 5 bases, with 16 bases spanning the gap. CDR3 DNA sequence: TGTGCCAGCTCACCGGGAGCCACTAGTGAGACCGGGGAGCTGTTTTTT. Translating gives CASSPGATSETGELFF. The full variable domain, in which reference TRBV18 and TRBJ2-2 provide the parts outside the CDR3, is NAGVMQNPRHLVRRRGQEARLRCSPMKGHSHVYWYRQLPEEGLKFMVYLQKENIIDESGMPKERFSAEFPKEGPSILRIQQVVRGDSAAYFCASSPGATSETGELFFGEGSRLTVL.

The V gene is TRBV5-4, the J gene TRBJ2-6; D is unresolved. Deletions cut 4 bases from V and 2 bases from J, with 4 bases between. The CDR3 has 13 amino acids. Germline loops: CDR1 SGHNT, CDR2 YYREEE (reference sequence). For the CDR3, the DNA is TGTGCCAGCAGCGTAGCTGGGGCCAACGTCCTGACTTTC. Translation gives CASSVAGANVLTF.

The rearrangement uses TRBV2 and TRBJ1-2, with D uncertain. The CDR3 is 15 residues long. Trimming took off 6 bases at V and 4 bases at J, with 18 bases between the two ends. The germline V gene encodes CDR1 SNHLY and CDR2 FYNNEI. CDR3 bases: TGTGCCAGCAGCGATCTTTTCCAGGACCCCTATGGCTACACCTTC. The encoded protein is CASSDLFQDPYGYTF.

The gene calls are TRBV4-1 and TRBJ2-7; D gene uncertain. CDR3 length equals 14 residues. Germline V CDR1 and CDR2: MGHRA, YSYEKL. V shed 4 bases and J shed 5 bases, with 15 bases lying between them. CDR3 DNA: TGCGCCAGCAGCCCAGGTCCCACTTTCAACGAGCAGTACTTC. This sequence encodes CASSPGPTFNEQYF.

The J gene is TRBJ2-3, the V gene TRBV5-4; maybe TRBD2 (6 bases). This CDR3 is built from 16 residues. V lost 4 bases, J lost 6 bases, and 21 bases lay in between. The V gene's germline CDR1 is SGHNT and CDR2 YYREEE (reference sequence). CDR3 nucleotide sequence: TGTGCCAGCAGCCCCGGGGACTTTCACTTGGCGGATACGCAGTATTTT. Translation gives CASSPGDFHLADTQYF.

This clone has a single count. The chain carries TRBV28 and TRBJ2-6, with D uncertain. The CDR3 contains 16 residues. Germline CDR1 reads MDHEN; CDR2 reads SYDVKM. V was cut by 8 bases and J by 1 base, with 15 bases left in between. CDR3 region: CASALLPGSGANVLTF. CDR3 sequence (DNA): TGTGCCAGCGCACTCCTCCCTGGATCTGGGGCCAACGTCCTGACTTTC.

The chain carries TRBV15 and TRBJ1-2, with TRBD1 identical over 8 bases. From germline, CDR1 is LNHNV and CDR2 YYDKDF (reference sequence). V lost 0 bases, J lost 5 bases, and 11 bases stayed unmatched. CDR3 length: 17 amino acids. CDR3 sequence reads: CATSRDQGRGRIYGYTF. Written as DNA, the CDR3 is TGTGCCACCAGCAGAGATCAGGGCAGGGGGCGTATTTATGGCTACACCTTC.

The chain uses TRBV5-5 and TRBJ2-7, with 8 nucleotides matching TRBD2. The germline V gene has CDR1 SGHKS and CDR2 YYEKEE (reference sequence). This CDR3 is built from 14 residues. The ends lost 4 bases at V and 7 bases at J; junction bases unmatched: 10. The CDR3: CASSRTGLADEQYF. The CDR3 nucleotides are TGTGCCAGCAGCCGAACCGGACTAGCTGATGAGCAGTACTTC.

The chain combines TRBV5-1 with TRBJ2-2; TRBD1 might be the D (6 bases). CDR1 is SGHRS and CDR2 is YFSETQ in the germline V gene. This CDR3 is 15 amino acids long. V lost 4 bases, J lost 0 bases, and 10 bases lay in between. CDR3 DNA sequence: TGCGCCAGCAGCCCCGGGACATCGAACACCGGGGAGCTGTTTTTT. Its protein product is CASSPGTSNTGELFF.

This chain's CDR3 is CAIGQDGNQPQHF. The DNA of the CDR3 is TGTGCCATCGGACAGGACGGCAATCAGCCCCAGCATTTT. This sequence joins TRBV10-3 and TRBJ1-5; 7 nucleotides align to TRBD1. The CDR3 length is 13 residues. CDR1 is ENHRY, CDR2 SYGVKD, per germline. V lost 8 bases and J lost 2; bases outside the gene matches: 3.

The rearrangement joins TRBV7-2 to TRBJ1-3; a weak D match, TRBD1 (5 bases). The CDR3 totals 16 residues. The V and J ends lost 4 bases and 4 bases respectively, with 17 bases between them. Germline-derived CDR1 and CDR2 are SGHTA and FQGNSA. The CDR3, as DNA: TGTGCCAGCAGCTCGGGTGGCTTGGGGACCGGAAACACCATATATTTT. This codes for CASSSGGLGTGNTIYF.